A single sample gave rise to the 7 T cell receptor beta chains below, sequenced in a study of human T cells and chemical hapten exposure. Each CDR3 protein is one row after TCRdb ran MiXCR on the RACE reads. Here the sample spans 300,000 to 450,000 distinct CDR3 sequences, around 5.5% being singletons. Stated time point: pre-sensitization, week 0. Treatment reported: therapeutic diphenylcyclopropenone sensitization with weekly scalp DPC. The sequences come from whole blood, collected in connection with sensitization to the hapten diphenylcyclopropenone (DPC). The source is a woman aged 50 to 60 with alopecia areata. Some clones in this sample may be carry-over from other donors' samples.

In its sample, this clonotype was seen a few times. This chain joins TRBV11-2 and TRBJ2-1; D might be TRBD1 or TRBD2, each matching 5 bases. The germline V and J ends were trimmed by 1 base and 4 bases, with 14 bases remaining between them. Looked up from germline, CDR1 is SGHAT and CDR2 is FQNNGV. The CDR3 has 16 residues. The CDR3 DNA sequence: TGTGCCAGCAGCTTAGTACCGGGACCAGCGTACAATGAGCAGTTCTTC. It specifies CASSLVPGPAYNEQFF.

This clonotype was detected many times. The V call is TRBV3-1, the J call TRBJ1-3; possible D gene TRBD1, 6 bases. The CDR3 length is 16 residues. The germline V and J ends were trimmed by 0 bases and 3 bases, with 12 bases remaining between them. The V gene's germline CDR1 is LGHDT and CDR2 YNNKEL (reference sequence). DNA of the CDR3: TGTGCCAGCAGCCAAGAGAGGGGGGGAATTGGAAACACCATATATTTT. Translating it yields CASSQERGGIGNTIYF.

This clonotype turned up a few times. The chain joins TRBV5-8 to TRBJ1-1; TRBD1 agrees at 8 bases. Germline-derived CDR1 and CDR2 are SGHTS and YDEGEE. This CDR3 has 15 residues. The V and J ends lost 4 bases and 0 bases, in that order; junction bases with no gene match: 5. The CDR3 nucleotides are TGTGCCAGCAGCGGGGACAGGCCCTTGAACACTGAAGCTTTCTTT. Translation: CASSGDRPLNTEAFF.

This clonotype was picked up a small number of times. V and J are TRBV6-2 or TRBV6-3 and TRBJ2-7; 11 nucleotides agree with TRBD1. Germline values: CDR1 MNHEY, CDR2 SVGEGT. CDR3 length: 14 residues. Trimming removed 5 bases from V and 5 bases from J; junction bases left unmatched: 5. CDR3 in amino acids: CASSLRDRGNEQYF. The CDR3 nucleotides are TGTGCCAGCAGTCTACGGGACAGGGGGAACGAGCAGTACTTC.

There are many counts of this clonotype. This chain links TRBV7-6 with TRBJ2-2; 11 positions agree with TRBD1. The CDR3 spans 16 residues. Germline V gene lookup returns CDR1 SGHVS and CDR2 FNYEAQ. Unmatched junction bases numbered 3, after V lost 0 bases and J lost 6 bases. The CDR3 coding sequence is TGTGCCAGCAGCTTAGCAGCGGGACAGGGGGCCGGGGAGCTGTTTTTT. Translating it yields CASSLAAGQGAGELFF.

This clonotype has only one observation. The CDR3 region has the DNA TGTGCCAGCAGTTTAATGGGGGGGTCCACTGAAGCTTTCTTT. As protein: CASSLMGGSTEAFF. V usage is TRBV27 and J usage is TRBJ1-1; maybe TRBD1 (5 bases). Germline loops: CDR1 MNHEY, CDR2 SMNVEV (reference sequence). The CDR3 sequence is 14 residues long. V lost 2 bases, J lost 4 bases, and 11 bases lay in between.

This clonotype was counted ten times or more. The chain couples TRBV20-1 to TRBJ2-1; 7 bases fit TRBD2. The CDR3 extends over 15 amino acids. V trimming: 2 bases; J trimming: 0 bases; junction bases outside the gene matches: 4. Per germline, CDR1 DFQATT and CDR2 SNEGSKA (reference sequence). Here the CDR3 DNA reads TGCAGTGCTAGAAGAGCGGGGAGCTCCTACAATGAGCAGTTCTTC. The encoded protein is CSARRAGSSYNEQFF.